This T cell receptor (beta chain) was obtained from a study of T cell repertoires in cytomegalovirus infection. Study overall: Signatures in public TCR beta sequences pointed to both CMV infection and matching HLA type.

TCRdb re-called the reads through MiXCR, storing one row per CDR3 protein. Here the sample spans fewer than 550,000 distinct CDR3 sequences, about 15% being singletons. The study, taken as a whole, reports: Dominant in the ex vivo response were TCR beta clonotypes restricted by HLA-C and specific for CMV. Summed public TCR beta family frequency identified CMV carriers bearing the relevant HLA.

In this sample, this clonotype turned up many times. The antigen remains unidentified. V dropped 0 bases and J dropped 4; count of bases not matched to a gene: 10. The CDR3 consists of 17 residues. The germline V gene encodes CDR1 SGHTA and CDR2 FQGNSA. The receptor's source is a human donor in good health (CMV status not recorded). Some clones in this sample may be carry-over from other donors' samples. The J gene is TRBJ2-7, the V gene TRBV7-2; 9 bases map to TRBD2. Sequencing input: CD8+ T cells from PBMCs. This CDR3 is CASSLAARTSEIYEQYF. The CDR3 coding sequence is TGTGCCAGCAGCTTAGCCGCGAGGACTAGCGAGATTTACGAGCAGTACTTC.